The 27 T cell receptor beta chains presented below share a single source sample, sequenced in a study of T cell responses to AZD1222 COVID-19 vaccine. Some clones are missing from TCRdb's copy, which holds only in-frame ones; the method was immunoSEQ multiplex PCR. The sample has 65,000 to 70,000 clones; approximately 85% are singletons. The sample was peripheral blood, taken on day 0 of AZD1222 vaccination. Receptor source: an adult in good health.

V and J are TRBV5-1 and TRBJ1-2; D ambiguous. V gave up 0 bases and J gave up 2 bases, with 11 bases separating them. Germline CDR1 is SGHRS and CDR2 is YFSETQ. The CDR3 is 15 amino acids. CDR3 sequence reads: CASSLEIAENYGYTF. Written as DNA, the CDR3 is TGCGCCAGCAGCTTGGAGATCGCAGAAAACTATGGCTACACCTTC.

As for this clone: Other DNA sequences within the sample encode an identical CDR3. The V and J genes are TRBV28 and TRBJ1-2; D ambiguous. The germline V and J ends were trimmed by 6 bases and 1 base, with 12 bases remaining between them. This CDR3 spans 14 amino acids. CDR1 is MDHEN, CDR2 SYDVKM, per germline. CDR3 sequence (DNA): TGTGCCAGCAGCTCGTCGCCTCTTAACTATGGCTACACCTTC. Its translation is CASSSSPLNYGYTF.

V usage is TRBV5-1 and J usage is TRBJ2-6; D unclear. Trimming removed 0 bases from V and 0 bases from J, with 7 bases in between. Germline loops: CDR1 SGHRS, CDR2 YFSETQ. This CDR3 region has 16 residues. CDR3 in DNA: TGCGCCAGCAGCTTGGACGGCGTCTCTGGGGCCAACGTCCTGACTTTC. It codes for CASSLDGVSGANVLTF.

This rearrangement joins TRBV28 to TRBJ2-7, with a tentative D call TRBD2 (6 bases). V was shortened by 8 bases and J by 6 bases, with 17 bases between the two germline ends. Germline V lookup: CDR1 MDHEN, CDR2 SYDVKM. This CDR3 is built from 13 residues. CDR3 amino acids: CASGGTEAFEQYF. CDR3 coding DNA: TGTGCCAGCGGGGGGACGGAAGCCTTCGAGCAGTACTTC.

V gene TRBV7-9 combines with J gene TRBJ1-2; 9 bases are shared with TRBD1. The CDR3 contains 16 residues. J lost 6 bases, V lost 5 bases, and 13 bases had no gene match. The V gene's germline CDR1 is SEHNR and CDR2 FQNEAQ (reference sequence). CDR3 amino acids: CASSRRGRGQGDGYTF. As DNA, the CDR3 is TGTGCCAGCAGCCGAAGGGGAAGGGGACAGGGAGATGGCTACACCTTC. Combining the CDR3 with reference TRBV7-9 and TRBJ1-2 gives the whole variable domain DTGVSQNPRHKITKRGQNVTFRCDPISEHNRLYWYRQTLGQGPEFLTYFQNEAQLEKSRLLSDRFSAERPKGSFSTLEIQRTEQGDSAMYLCASSRRGRGQGDGYTFGSGTRLTVV.

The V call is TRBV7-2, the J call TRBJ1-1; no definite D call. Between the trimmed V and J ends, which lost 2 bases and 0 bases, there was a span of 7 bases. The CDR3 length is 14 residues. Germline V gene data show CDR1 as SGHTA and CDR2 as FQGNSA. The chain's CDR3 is CASSLTQMNTEAFF. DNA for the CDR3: TGTGCCAGCAGCTTAACACAAATGAACACTGAAGCTTTCTTT.

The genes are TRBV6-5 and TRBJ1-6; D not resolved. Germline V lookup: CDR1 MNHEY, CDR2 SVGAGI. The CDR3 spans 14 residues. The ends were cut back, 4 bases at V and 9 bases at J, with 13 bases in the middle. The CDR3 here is CASSSGPRGSPLHF. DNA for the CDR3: TGTGCCAGCAGTTCCGGGCCCCGCGGTTCACCCCTCCACTTT.

Here the CDR3 DNA reads TGCGCCAGCAGCTGGGGACAGATGAATGAAAAACTGTTTTTT. Its translation: CASSWGQMNEKLFF. V is TRBV5-1 and J is TRBJ1-4; TRBD1 matches 7 bases. This CDR3 comprises 14 residues. After removal of 3 bases from V and 5 bases from J, the junction contained 4 bases not matched to a gene. From germline, CDR1 is SGHRS and CDR2 YFSETQ. Full variable domain (remainder filled in from reference TRBV5-1 and TRBJ1-4): KAGVTQTPRYLIKTRGQQVTLSCSPISGHRSVSWYQQTPGQGLQFLFEYFSETQRNKGNFPGRFSGRQFSNSRSEMNVSTLELGDSALYLCASSWGQMNEKLFFGSGTQLSVL.

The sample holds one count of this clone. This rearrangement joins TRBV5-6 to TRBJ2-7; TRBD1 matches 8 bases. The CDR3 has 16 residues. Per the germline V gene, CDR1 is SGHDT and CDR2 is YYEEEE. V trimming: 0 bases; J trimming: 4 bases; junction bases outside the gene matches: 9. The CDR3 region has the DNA TGTGCCAGCAGCTTGGAGGCTTGGACAGGGCGGTACGAGCAGTACTTC. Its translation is CASSLEAWTGRYEQYF.

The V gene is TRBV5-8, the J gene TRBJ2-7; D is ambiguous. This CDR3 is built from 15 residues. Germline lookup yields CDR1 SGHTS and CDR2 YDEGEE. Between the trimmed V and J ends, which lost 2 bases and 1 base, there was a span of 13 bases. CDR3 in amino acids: CASSFSPFGSYEQYF. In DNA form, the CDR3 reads TGTGCCAGCAGCTTTAGCCCCTTTGGATCCTACGAGCAGTACTTC.

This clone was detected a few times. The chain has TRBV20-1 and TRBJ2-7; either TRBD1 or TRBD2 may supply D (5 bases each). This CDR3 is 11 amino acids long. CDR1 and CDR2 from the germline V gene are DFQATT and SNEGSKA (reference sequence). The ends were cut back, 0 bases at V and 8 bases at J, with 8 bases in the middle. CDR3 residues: CSAREGDQQYF. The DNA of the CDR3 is TGCAGTGCTAGAGAAGGGGACCAGCAGTACTTC.

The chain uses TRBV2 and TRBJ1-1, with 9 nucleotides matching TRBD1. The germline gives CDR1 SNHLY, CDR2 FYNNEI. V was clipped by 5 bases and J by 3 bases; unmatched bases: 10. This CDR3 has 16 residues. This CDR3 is CASSHESGQGYTEAFF. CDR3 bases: TGTGCCAGCAGTCATGAAAGCGGACAGGGGTACACTGAAGCTTTCTTT.

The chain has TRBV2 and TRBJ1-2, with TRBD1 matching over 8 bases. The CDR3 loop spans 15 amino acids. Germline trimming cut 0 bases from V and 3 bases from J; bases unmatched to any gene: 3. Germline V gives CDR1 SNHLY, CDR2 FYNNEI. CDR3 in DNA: TGTGCCAGCAGTGAAGCGGGGACAGGATACTATGGCTACACCTTC. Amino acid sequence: CASSEAGTGYYGYTF.

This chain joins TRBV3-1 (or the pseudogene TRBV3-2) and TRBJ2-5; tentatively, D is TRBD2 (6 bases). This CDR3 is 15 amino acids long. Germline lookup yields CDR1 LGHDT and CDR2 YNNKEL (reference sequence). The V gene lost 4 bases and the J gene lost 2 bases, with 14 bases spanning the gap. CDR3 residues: CASSPTGDSQETQYF. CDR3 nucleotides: TGTGCCAGCAGCCCTACGGGGGACTCACAAGAGACCCAGTACTTC.

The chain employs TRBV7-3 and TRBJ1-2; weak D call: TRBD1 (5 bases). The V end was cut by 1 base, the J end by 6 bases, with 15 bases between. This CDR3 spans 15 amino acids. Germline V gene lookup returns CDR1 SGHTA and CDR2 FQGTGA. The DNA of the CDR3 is TGTGCCAGCAGCTTAAGGCAGGGAGACCAGGATGGCTACACCTTC. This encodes CASSLRQGDQDGYTF.

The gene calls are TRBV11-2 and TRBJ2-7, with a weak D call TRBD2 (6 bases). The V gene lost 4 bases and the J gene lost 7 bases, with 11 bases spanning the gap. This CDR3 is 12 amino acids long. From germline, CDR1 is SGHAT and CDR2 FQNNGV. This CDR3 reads CASSWDLREQYF. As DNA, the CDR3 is TGTGCCAGCAGCTGGGACTTAAGAGAGCAGTACTTC.

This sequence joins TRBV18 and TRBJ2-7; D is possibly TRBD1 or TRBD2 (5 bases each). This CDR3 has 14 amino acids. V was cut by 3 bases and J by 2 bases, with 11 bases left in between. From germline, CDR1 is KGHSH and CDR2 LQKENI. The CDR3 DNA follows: TGTGCCAGCTCACCTAGGGGCGGGCCCTACGAGCAGTACTTC. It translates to CASSPRGGPYEQYF.

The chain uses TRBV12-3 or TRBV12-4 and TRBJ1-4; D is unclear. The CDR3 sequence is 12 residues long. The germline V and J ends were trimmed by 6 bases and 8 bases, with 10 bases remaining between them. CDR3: CASRPGREKLFF. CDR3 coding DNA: TGTGCCAGCAGGCCCGGCAGGGAAAAACTGTTTTTT.

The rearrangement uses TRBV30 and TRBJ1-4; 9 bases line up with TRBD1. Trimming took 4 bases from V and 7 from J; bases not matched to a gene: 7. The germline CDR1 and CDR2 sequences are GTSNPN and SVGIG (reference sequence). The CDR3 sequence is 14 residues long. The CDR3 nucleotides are TGTGCCTGGAAGATACAGGGGGCTGGTGAAAAACTGTTTTTT. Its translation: CAWKIQGAGEKLFF.

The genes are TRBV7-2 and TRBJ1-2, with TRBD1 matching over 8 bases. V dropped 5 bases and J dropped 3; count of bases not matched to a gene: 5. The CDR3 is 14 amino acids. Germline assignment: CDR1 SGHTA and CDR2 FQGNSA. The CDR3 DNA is TGTGCCAGCAGCCGCGGACAGGGTTACTATGGCTACACCTTC. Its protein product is CASSRGQGYYGYTF.

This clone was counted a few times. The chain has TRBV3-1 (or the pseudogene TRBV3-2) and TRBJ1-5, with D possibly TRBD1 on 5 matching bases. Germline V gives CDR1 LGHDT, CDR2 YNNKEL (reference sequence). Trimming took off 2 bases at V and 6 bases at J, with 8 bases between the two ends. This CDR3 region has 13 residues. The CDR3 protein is CASSQRGGQPQHF. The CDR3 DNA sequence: TGTGCCAGCAGCCAAAGGGGAGGTCAGCCCCAGCATTTT.

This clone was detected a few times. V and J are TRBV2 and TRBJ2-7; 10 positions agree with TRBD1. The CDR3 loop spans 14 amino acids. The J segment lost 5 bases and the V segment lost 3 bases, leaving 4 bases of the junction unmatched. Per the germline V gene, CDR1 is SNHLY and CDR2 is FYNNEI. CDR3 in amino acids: CASSEETGGHEQYF. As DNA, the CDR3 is TGTGCCAGCAGTGAGGAGACAGGGGGCCACGAGCAGTACTTC.

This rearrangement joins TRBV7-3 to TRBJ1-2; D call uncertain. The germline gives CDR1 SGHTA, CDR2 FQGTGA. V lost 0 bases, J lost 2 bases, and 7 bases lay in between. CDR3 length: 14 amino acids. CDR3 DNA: TGTGCCAGCAGCTTAACATCGGGGAACTATGGCTACACCTTC. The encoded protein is CASSLTSGNYGYTF. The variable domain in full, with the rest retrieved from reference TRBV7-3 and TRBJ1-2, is GAGVSQTPSNKVTEKGKYVELRCDPISGHTALYWYRQSLGQGPEFLIYFQGTGAADDSGLPNDRFFAVRPEGSVSTLKIQRTERGDSAVYLCASSLTSGNYGYTFGSGTRLTVV.

The CDR3 loop is CASSYRDRVPSYEQYF. The CDR3 DNA sequence: TGTGCCAGCAGTTACCGGGACAGGGTGCCCTCCTACGAGCAGTACTTC. This chain uses TRBV6-5 with TRBJ2-7; 9 positions agree with TRBD1. The germline V gene encodes CDR1 MNHEY and CDR2 SVGAGI. J was trimmed by 0 bases and V by 2 bases; bases with no gene match: 5. CDR3 length equals 16 residues.

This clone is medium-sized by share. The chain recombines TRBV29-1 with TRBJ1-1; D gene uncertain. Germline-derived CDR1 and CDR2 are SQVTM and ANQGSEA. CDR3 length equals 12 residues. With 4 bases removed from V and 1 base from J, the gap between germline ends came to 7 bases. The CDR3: CSVGGSNTEAFF. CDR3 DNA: TGCAGCGTTGGCGGATCGAACACTGAAGCTTTCTTT.

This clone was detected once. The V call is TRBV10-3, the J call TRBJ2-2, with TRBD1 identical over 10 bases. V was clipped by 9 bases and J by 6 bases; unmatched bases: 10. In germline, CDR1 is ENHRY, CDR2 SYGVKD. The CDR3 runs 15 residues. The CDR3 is CAILKTGGSAGELFF. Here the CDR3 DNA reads TGTGCCATTCTTAAGACAGGGGGCTCGGCCGGGGAGCTGTTTTTT.

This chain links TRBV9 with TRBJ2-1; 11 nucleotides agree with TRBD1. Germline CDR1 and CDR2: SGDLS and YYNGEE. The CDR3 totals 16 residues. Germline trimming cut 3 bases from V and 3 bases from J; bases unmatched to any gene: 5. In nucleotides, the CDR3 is TGTGCCAGCAGCGCATCCGGGACAGGGGGCTACAATGAGCAGTTCTTC. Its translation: CASSASGTGGYNEQFF.